This T cell receptor (beta chain) was captured in a study of T-cell reconstitution after alpha-beta-depleted transplantation in children. Overall study findings and caveats: From surviving recipient T cells and thymic progenitors came the high day-60 TCRbeta diversity observed in some patients. Alpha-beta T cells present about two months after transplant were reported to originate from several hundred expanded graft clones. T-cell numbers and diversity one year post-transplant derived largely from freshly generated T cells.

The library targeted TCRbeta and was prepared with unique molecular identifiers. TCRdb redid the calling of the PCR reads with MiXCR, one entry per CDR3 protein. Of about 460,000 distinct CDR3 sequences listed, roughly 11% are singletons. The V gene lost 3 bases and the J gene lost 0 bases, with 11 bases spanning the gap. In germline, CDR1 is MNHEY, CDR2 SVGAGI. The CDR3 length is 15 residues. This clonotype was found a few times. As yet, its antigen is unknown. The specimen was PBMCs, mostly from graft donor cells, collected 180 days after TCRalphabeta/CD19-depleted stem cell transplant. The TCR originated in a female patient between 2 and 15 years old who had a stem cell transplant for aplastic anemia, so the T cells may come from the graft donor. This chain joins TRBV6-5 and TRBJ1-1; the D is unclear. This CDR3 is CASSYARVVNTEAFF. In DNA form, the CDR3 reads TGTGCCAGCAGTTATGCCCGGGTGGTGAACACTGAAGCTTTCTTT.